The next 14 T cell receptor beta chains were all read from a single sample in a study of naive and memory T cell subsets listed by TCRdb under 2017. To prepare the library, UMI-ligation and nested PCR was applied. Data came from an Illumina MiSeq. The beta constant-region primer was an equimolar mix of two oligonucleotides covering both TRBC1 and TRBC2. Starting from the raw public reads, TCRdb applied fastp trimming at Q25, assembled clones with MiXCR and retained in-frame beta chains. Each CDR3 protein gets just one entry, which takes the most common genes and DNA from the rows behind it. The sample table contains about 85,000 distinct CDR3 sequences; only one count was recorded for around 14% of them. The ten largest clones add up to approximately 0.84% of the sample. Material: central memory CD4+ T cells from blood. What this sample's cell subset or site label stands for: central memory, CD45RA- CD27+. The source is a human donor in good health.

In its sample, this clonotype was seen many times. V usage is TRBV19 and J usage is TRBJ2-2; either TRBD1 or TRBD2 may supply D (5 bases each). The V end lost 4 bases, the J end lost 6 bases, and 12 bases lay between the germline ends. Germline CDR1 LNHDA, CDR2 SQIVND (reference sequence). This CDR3 contains 14 residues. The DNA of the CDR3 is TGTGCCAGTAGTAGGGGCAGGGAGTCCGGGGAGCTGTTTTTT. It specifies CASSRGRESGELFF.

This clonotype has a handful of counts. The gene calls are TRBV6-2 or TRBV6-3 and TRBJ1-5; no reliable D call. Looked up from germline, CDR1 is MNHEY and CDR2 is SVGEGT. The V end was cut by 4 bases, the J end by 3 bases, with 13 bases between. This CDR3 comprises 15 residues. As DNA, the CDR3 is TGTGCCAGCAGTTCACTTCGCCAGCCCAATCAGCCCCAGCATTTT. Translated, it gives CASSSLRQPNQPQHF.

The rearrangement uses TRBV20-1 and TRBJ2-3; D might be TRBD1 or TRBD2, each matching 5 bases. V dropped 5 bases and J dropped 3 bases, with 15 bases sitting between them. The germline CDR1 and CDR2 sequences are DFQATT and SNEGSKA (reference sequence). The length of the CDR3 is 14 residues. This chain's CDR3 is CSAPPGRTTDTQYF. DNA for the CDR3: TGCAGTGCTCCCCCGGGACGTACAACAGATACGCAGTATTTT.

The table lists this clonotype with many counts. The rearrangement links TRBV7-2 to TRBJ2-5, with a weak D call TRBD2 (6 bases). CDR3 length: 12 residues. Germline V lookup: CDR1 SGHTA, CDR2 FQGNSA. The V end was cut by 2 bases, the J end by 5 bases, with 6 bases between. This CDR3 is CASSLLAETQYF. CDR3 in DNA: TGTGCCAGCAGCTTACTAGCGGAGACCCAGTACTTC.

This clonotype occurred a few times. The CDR3 nucleotides are TGCAGCGTTCCCGGGGCTAGCGGTAGCTCCTACAATGAGCAGTTCTTC. This translates into CSVPGASGSSYNEQFF. This sequence joins TRBV29-1 and TRBJ2-1, with TRBD2 matching over 7 bases. This CDR3 region has 16 residues. After removal of 5 bases from V and 0 bases from J, the junction contained 10 bases not matched to a gene. Germline V lookup: CDR1 SQVTM, CDR2 ANQGSEA.

The rearrangement uses TRBV20-1 and TRBJ2-7; D is possibly TRBD1 or TRBD2 (5 bases each). The V end lost 6 bases, the J end lost 2 bases, and 11 bases lay between the germline ends. The CDR3 is made up of 12 amino acids. Germline assignment: CDR1 DFQATT and CDR2 SNEGSKA (reference sequence). CDR3 nucleotides: TGCAGTGCGCAGAGGGGCCCCTACGAGCAGTACTTC. Amino acid sequence: CSAQRGPYEQYF.

This clonotype was recorded many times. The chain uses TRBV7-3 and TRBJ2-1; perhaps TRBD2 as D (5 bases). Trimming removed 5 bases from V and 1 base from J, with 12 bases in between. CDR1 and CDR2 (germline): SGHTA, FQGTGA. The CDR3 extends over 15 amino acids. CDR3 loop: CASSPKSGSYNEQFF. CDR3 DNA: TGTGCCAGCAGCCCCAAGAGCGGTTCCTACAATGAGCAGTTCTTC.

V is TRBV20-1 and J is TRBJ2-7, with D possibly TRBD2 on 5 matching bases. Germline-derived CDR1 and CDR2 are DFQATT and SNEGSKA (reference sequence). V gave up 1 base and J gave up 5 bases, with 9 bases separating them. There are 12 residues in the CDR3. DNA for the CDR3: TGCAGTGCTAGAGCGGGAATAGACGAGCAGTACTTC. The encoded protein is CSARAGIDEQYF.

This sequence joins TRBV20-1 and TRBJ2-3, with 8 positions matching TRBD2. The CDR3 extends over 16 amino acids. Trimming at V came to 1 base and at J to 0 bases, leaving 6 bases not matched to a gene. Germline values: CDR1 DFQATT, CDR2 SNEGSKA (reference sequence). The CDR3 sequence is CSARAGSGASTDTQYF. Here the CDR3 DNA reads TGCAGTGCTAGAGCGGGTAGCGGGGCGAGCACAGATACGCAGTATTTT.

The table lists this clonotype with a few counts. A much larger clone sits a single nucleotide away, making a read error possible. The V and J genes are TRBV27 and TRBJ2-3; D ambiguous. This CDR3 comprises 15 residues. The V and J ends lost 2 bases and 4 bases respectively, with 13 bases between them. Germline V CDR1 and CDR2: MNHEY, SMNVEV (reference sequence). This chain's CDR3 is CASSLLRTSSDTQYF. The CDR3 DNA sequence: TGTGCCAGCAGTTTACTAAGAACCAGTTCAGATACGCAGTATTTT.

This clonotype was picked up many times. J is TRBJ2-1 and V is TRBV5-5; TRBD2 agrees at 11 bases. After removal of 4 bases from V and 9 bases from J, the junction contained 15 bases not matched to a gene. This CDR3 comprises 17 residues. Germline CDR1 SGHKS, CDR2 YYEKEE (reference sequence). This CDR3 is CASSAGLAGSSTSEQFF. In DNA form, the CDR3 reads TGTGCCAGCAGCGCCGGACTAGCGGGTTCCTCGACGAGTGAGCAGTTCTTC.

This clonotype occurred many times. The chain is built from TRBV24-1 and TRBJ2-1, with TRBD2 identical over 11 bases. Germline V lookup: CDR1 KGHDR, CDR2 SFDVKD. There are 17 residues in the CDR3. The V segment lost 4 bases and the J segment 8 bases; nucleotides outside the gene matches: 12. CDR3 bases: TGTGCCACCAGTGACTCTCGTTCGTCTAGCGGGAGGTATGAGCAGTTCTTC. Amino acid sequence: CATSDSRSSSGRYEQFF.

This clonotype was detected a few times. The chain's CDR3 is CASSPPLGQTDTQYF. As DNA, the CDR3 is TGTGCCAGCAGCCCCCCATTAGGTCAGACAGATACGCAGTATTTT. V is TRBV6-5 and J is TRBJ2-3; unclear D gene. The germline CDR1 and CDR2 sequences are MNHEY and SVGAGI. Trimming pared 6 bases from V and 3 bases from J, leaving 16 bases between. This CDR3 is 15 amino acids long.

V usage is TRBV20-1 and J usage is TRBJ2-1, with 15 bases fitting TRBD2. Germline V gene lookup returns CDR1 DFQATT and CDR2 SNEGSKA (reference sequence). V trimming: 1 base; J trimming: 10 bases; junction bases outside the gene matches: 8. This CDR3 spans 16 amino acids. As DNA, the CDR3 is TGCAGTGCTAGAGGGACTAGCGGGAGGGCCGTACAGGAGCAGTTCTTC. The encoded protein is CSARGTSGRAVQEQFF.